One and the same sample provided the 7 T cell receptor beta chains below, sequenced in a study of blood T cell repertoires in COVID-19. Some clones are missing from TCRdb's copy, which holds only in-frame ones; the method was immunoSEQ multiplex PCR. The sample holds around 190,000 clones, 80% to 85% seen once. Sequencing input: peripheral blood. These receptors all stem from a woman in her 70s with COVID-19, enrolled during active disease.

This clone was picked up one time. This sequence joins TRBV6-1 and TRBJ1-2, with 9 bases identical to TRBD1. Germline values: CDR1 MNHNS, CDR2 SASEGT. V gave up 2 bases and J gave up 3 bases; unmatched junction bases: 1. The CDR3 loop spans 14 amino acids. This chain's CDR3 is CASSERQGDYGYTF. CDR3 bases: TGTGCCAGCAGTGAAAGACAGGGGGACTATGGCTACACCTTC.

The CDR3 here is CAGRTGQSSDTQYF. CDR3 coding DNA: TGCGCCGGAAGGACAGGGCAGAGCTCAGATACGCAGTATTTT. This rearrangement joins TRBV5-1 to TRBJ2-3, with TRBD1 matching 8 bases. The CDR3 is made up of 14 amino acids. V shed 10 bases and J 4 bases; nucleotides not matched to a gene: 11. CDR1 is SGHRS, CDR2 YFSETQ, per germline.

The chain links TRBV4-1 to TRBJ2-1; 8 bases agree with TRBD2. Germline V gene sequence: CDR1 MGHRA, CDR2 YSYEKL. The CDR3 runs 14 residues. V lost 3 bases to trimming and J lost 7 bases; unmatched junction nucleotides: 5. The chain's CDR3 is CASSHGRARNEQFF. In DNA form, the CDR3 reads TGCGCCAGCAGCCACGGGAGGGCCAGGAATGAGCAGTTCTTC.

The rearrangement uses TRBV6-5 and TRBJ2-1, with TRBD1 matching over 7 bases. V trimming: 2 bases; J trimming: 6 bases; junction bases outside the gene matches: 4. The CDR3 totals 14 residues. The germline V gene has CDR1 MNHEY and CDR2 SVGAGI. DNA for the CDR3: TGTGCCAGCAGTTACCTCGGGACAGTCAATGAGCAGTTCTTC. This gives the protein CASSYLGTVNEQFF.

Of note for this clone: The same CDR3 is also encoded by other DNA sequences in this sample. J is TRBJ2-7 and V is TRBV9, with TRBD1 as a possible D gene (6 bases). The CDR3 is 12 amino acids. Trimming removed 0 bases from V and 6 bases from J, with 7 bases in between. CDR1 and CDR2 (germline): SGDLS, YYNGEE. The CDR3 DNA follows: TGTGCCAGCAGCGTAGGAGGGGGCGAGCAGTACTTC. It encodes CASSVGGGEQYF.

This clone was recorded a few times. The chain employs TRBV9 and TRBJ2-3; 10 nucleotides line up with TRBD1. Looked up from germline, CDR1 is SGDLS and CDR2 is YYNGEE. The length of the CDR3 is 15 residues. Germline trimming cut 4 bases from V and 1 base from J; bases unmatched to any gene: 3. The CDR3, as DNA: TGTGCCAGCAGCCGACAGGGGGCCGGCACAGATACGCAGTATTTT. The encoded protein is CASSRQGAGTDTQYF.

This chain links TRBV19 with TRBJ1-6, with TRBD1 matching over 8 bases. Germline V gene data show CDR1 as LNHDA and CDR2 as SQIVND (reference sequence). The CDR3 contains 14 residues. V was clipped by 7 bases and J by 7 bases; unmatched bases: 6. CDR3 in DNA: TGTGCCAGTAAGAGACAGGGGCAGAATTCACCCCTCCACTTT. Protein sequence: CASKRQGQNSPLHF.